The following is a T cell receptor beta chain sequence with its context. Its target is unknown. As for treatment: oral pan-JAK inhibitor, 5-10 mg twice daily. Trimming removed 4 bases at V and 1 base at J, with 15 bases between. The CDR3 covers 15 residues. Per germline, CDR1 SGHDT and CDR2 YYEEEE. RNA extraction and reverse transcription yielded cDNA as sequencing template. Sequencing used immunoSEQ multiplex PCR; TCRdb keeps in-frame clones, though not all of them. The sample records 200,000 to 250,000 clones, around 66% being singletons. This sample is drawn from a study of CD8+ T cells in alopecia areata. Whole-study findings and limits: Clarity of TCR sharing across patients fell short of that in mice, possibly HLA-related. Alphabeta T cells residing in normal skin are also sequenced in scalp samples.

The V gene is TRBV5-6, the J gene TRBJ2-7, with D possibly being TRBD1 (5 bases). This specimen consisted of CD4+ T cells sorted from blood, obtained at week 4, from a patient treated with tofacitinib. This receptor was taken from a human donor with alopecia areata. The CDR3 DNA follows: TGTGCCAGCAGCCGTTATTCGACAGTTTCCTACGAGCAGTACTTC. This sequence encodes CASSRYSTVSYEQYF.